What follows describes a single TCR beta chain. Antigen unknown. This record comes from a study of T cells in localized non-small cell lung cancer. The study's findings and limits: Adjacent lung exhibited a median of 57 among the 100 most abundant tumor clones. Only one tumor region was sequenced, so heterogeneity remains possible.

Generated by immunoSEQ multiplex PCR, the TCRdb table keeps only in-frame clones and is missing some. The sample records fewer than 30,000 clones, 80% to 90% being singletons. The CDR3 is 15 residues long. Germline V lookup: CDR1 MNHEY, CDR2 SVGAGI. With 6 bases removed from V and 4 bases from J, the gap between germline ends came to 16 bases. This TCR was sampled from a woman aged 35-75 years with stage I lung adenocarcinoma. This chain joins TRBV6-5 and TRBJ1-5; TRBD1 is a possible D gene (6 bases). The sample in question was peripheral blood, obtained before any cancer treatment. CDR3 in amino acids: CASRRSMDSNQPQHF. CDR3 nucleotide sequence: TGTGCCAGCAGACGATCCATGGACAGTAATCAGCCCCAGCATTTT.